The 21 T cell receptor beta chains below come from one sample, sequenced in a study of follicular helper T cells after annual influenza vaccination. Specified time point: 2014-2015 season, pre-vaccination. Clones were read by immunoSEQ multiplex PCR, and TCRdb kept only the in-frame ones, dropping some. The sample lists about 15,000 clones; approximately 78% were seen once. Here the sequenced sample was CXCR5- memory CD4+ T cells sorted from blood, taken on the day of influenza vaccination. These receptors were collected from an adult who received the influenza vaccine.

This clone was seen only once. The V gene is TRBV29-1, the J gene TRBJ1-1, with 8 positions matching TRBD1. V was clipped by 6 bases and J by 8 bases; unmatched bases: 2. The CDR3 loop spans 10 amino acids. Germline V gene data show CDR1 as SQVTM and CDR2 as ANQGSEA. The CDR3, as DNA: TGCAGCGTGAGGGACAGGGAAGCTTTCTTT. Translation gives CSVRDREAFF.

In DNA form, the CDR3 reads TGTGCCAGCTCTGCCCTCGGGGCCAGGTACCAAGAGACCCAGTACTTC. This translates into CASSALGARYQETQYF. The gene calls are TRBV5-5 and TRBJ2-5; the D gene could be TRBD1 or TRBD2 (5 bases each). The CDR3 contains 16 residues. Germline lookup yields CDR1 SGHKS and CDR2 YYEKEE (reference sequence). V lost 7 bases, J lost 0 bases, and 19 bases lay in between.

The J gene is TRBJ2-5, the V gene TRBV7-6; D gene unclear. With 1 base removed from V and 1 base from J, the gap between germline ends came to 4 bases. Germline V CDR1 and CDR2: SGHVS, FNYEAQ. This CDR3 is built from 13 residues. Here the CDR3 reads CASSLVVQETQYF. The CDR3 DNA is TGTGCCAGCAGCTTAGTGGTCCAAGAGACCCAGTACTTC.

The V call is TRBV5-1, the J call TRBJ1-3; no clear D gene. The CDR3 loop spans 17 amino acids. V was clipped by 2 bases and J by 0 bases, with 15 bases between them. Germline V gives CDR1 SGHRS, CDR2 YFSETQ. DNA of the CDR3: TGCGCCAGCAGCTTCAGGCAGGAAATGAGCTCTGGAAACACCATATATTTT. Its protein product is CASSFRQEMSSGNTIYF.

The CDR3 sequence is CASSHRAGTGDHEQYF. Written as DNA, the CDR3 is TGTGCCAGCAGCCACCGAGCCGGGACAGGGGACCACGAGCAGTACTTC. The chain uses TRBV14 and TRBJ2-7, with 10 bases that match TRBD1. Trimming removed 3 bases from V and 5 bases from J; junction bases left unmatched: 10. Germline V gives CDR1 SGHDN, CDR2 FVKESK. This CDR3 has 16 amino acids.

This clone was found once. This rearrangement joins TRBV29-1 to TRBJ1-1; D is undetermined. CDR3 length: 14 amino acids. CDR1 SQVTM and CDR2 ANQGSEA come from the germline V gene. The V and J ends lost 4 bases and 0 bases respectively, with 12 bases between them. In DNA form, the CDR3 reads TGCAGCGTTGGTGTTAGCCCCATGAACACTGAAGCTTTCTTT. Amino acid sequence: CSVGVSPMNTEAFF. Combining the CDR3 with reference TRBV29-1 and TRBJ1-1 gives the whole variable domain SAVISQKPSRDICQRGTSLTIQCQVDSQVTMMFWYRQQPGQSLTLIATANQGSEATYESGFVIDKFPISRPNLTFSTLTVSNMSPEDSSIYLCSVGVSPMNTEAFFGQGTRLTVV.

The chain is built from TRBV6-5 and TRBJ1-2, with 7 bases identical to TRBD1. CDR3 length equals 13 residues. Germline CDR1 reads MNHEY; CDR2 reads SVGAGI. J gave up 2 bases and V 5 bases, and 2 bases lay outside the gene matches. The CDR3 here is CASSRQGNYGYTF. The CDR3 region has the DNA TGTGCCAGCAGTCGACAGGGCAACTATGGCTACACCTTC.

This clone has only a few counts. The rearrangement joins TRBV2 to TRBJ2-7, with 8 bases fitting TRBD2. Germline V gene sequence: CDR1 SNHLY, CDR2 FYNNEI. V dropped 4 bases and J dropped 3; count of bases not matched to a gene: 11. This CDR3 spans 16 amino acids. CDR3 protein: CASSVVTSGTYYEQYF. The CDR3 DNA is TGTGCCAGCAGTGTTGTTACTAGCGGTACGTACTACGAGCAGTACTTC.

The table lists this clone with a few counts. The chain joins TRBV5-1 to TRBJ2-7; D is unresolved. Trimming took 5 bases from V and 3 from J, leaving 12 bases between them. CDR1 and CDR2 (germline): SGHRS, YFSETQ. The CDR3 spans 13 residues. The CDR3 DNA is TGCGCCAGCAGACAGATGAGTCGCTACGAGCAGTACTTC. This gives the protein CASRQMSRYEQYF.

This clone was seen a few times. This sequence joins TRBV28 and TRBJ2-7; 7 positions match TRBD1. Germline loops: CDR1 MDHEN, CDR2 SYDVKM. The CDR3 contains 16 residues. Losses at the gene ends were 4 bases for V and 2 bases for J; bases not matched to a gene: 11. The CDR3: CASSSPTGALTYEQYF. The CDR3 DNA reads as TGTGCCAGCAGTTCACCTACAGGGGCCCTCACCTACGAGCAGTACTTC.

The chain recombines TRBV10-3 with TRBJ2-2, with 14 positions matching TRBD2. V trimming: 6 bases; J trimming: 4 bases; junction bases outside the gene matches: 10. Germline V gene data show CDR1 as ENHRY and CDR2 as SYGVKD. The CDR3 contains 18 residues. The CDR3 sequence: CAIRAGLAGGRVTGELFF. CDR3 nucleotide sequence: TGTGCCATCAGGGCTGGACTAGCGGGGGGCCGAGTCACCGGGGAGCTGTTTTTT.

V and J are TRBV5-1 and TRBJ2-3, with 8 bases matching TRBD2. CDR1 SGHRS and CDR2 YFSETQ come from the germline V gene. Germline trimming cut 10 bases from V and 3 bases from J; bases unmatched to any gene: 10. The CDR3 is 14 amino acids. The CDR3 loop reads CASDGGASTDTQYF. The CDR3 nucleotides are TGCGCCTCCGACGGGGGGGCTTCTACAGATACGCAGTATTTT. The whole variable domain, filled in from reference TRBV5-1 and TRBJ2-3, reads KAGVTQTPRYLIKTRGQQVTLSCSPISGHRSVSWYQQTPGQGLQFLFEYFSETQRNKGNFPGRFSGRQFSNSRSEMNVSTLELGDSALYLCASDGGASTDTQYFGPGTRLTVL.

V and J are TRBV4-3 and TRBJ2-2; D uncertain. Trimming removed 0 bases from V and 1 base from J, with 6 bases in between. Germline CDR1 and CDR2: LGHNA and YSLEER. The CDR3 length is 15 residues. The CDR3 protein is CASSQEPVNTGELFF. The CDR3 nucleotides read TGCGCCAGCAGCCAAGAACCAGTGAACACCGGGGAGCTGTTTTTT.

CDR3 amino acids: CASSDTRGRDNYGYTF. The CDR3 DNA follows: TGCGCCAGCAGTGACACACGGGGTAGGGATAACTATGGCTACACCTTC. This sequence joins TRBV5-1 and TRBJ1-2; D is undetermined. Trimming took off 5 bases at V and 1 base at J, with 18 bases between the two ends. CDR3 length: 16 residues. The germline V gene has CDR1 SGHRS and CDR2 YFSETQ.

This clone was counted a few times. V is TRBV18 and J is TRBJ1-2; no definite D call. The germline V gene encodes CDR1 KGHSH and CDR2 LQKENI. V was clipped by 6 bases and J by 4 bases, with 6 bases between them. This CDR3 contains 11 residues. As DNA, the CDR3 is TGTGCCAGCTCCCAAACCTATGGCTACACCTTC. This gives the protein CASSQTYGYTF.

The chain is built from TRBV7-6 and TRBJ2-2; 8 bases map to TRBD1. V lost 4 bases to trimming and J lost 7 bases; unmatched junction nucleotides: 5. There are 14 residues in the CDR3. CDR1 and CDR2 from the germline V gene are SGHVS and FNYEAQ. Here the CDR3 DNA reads TGTGCCAGCAGCTCCCTGACAGGGGTCGGGGAGCTGTTTTTT. This sequence encodes CASSSLTGVGELFF. The variable domain in full, completed from reference TRBV7-6 and TRBJ2-2, reads GAGVSQSPRYKVTKRGQDVALRCDPISGHVSLYWYRQALGQGPEFLTYFNYEAQQDKSGLPNDRFSAERPEGSISTLTIQRTEQRDSAMYRCASSSLTGVGELFFGEGSRLTVL.

The genes are TRBV19 and TRBJ1-2, with D possibly matching TRBD1 (6 bases). Between the trimmed V and J ends, which lost 8 bases and 8 bases, there was a span of 18 bases. This CDR3 is built from 13 residues. Germline CDR1 is LNHDA and CDR2 is SQIVND (reference sequence). The CDR3 sequence: CASSGVQGGGYTF. The CDR3 DNA reads TGTGCCAGTTCCGGGGTACAGGGCGGCGGCTACACCTTC. Full variable domain (missing parts from reference TRBV19 and TRBJ1-2): DGGITQSPKYLFRKEGQNVTLSCEQNLNHDAMYWYRQDPGQGLRLIYYSQIVNDFQKGDIAEGYSVSREKKESFPLTVTSAQKNPTAFYLCASSGVQGGGYTFGSGTRLTVV.

The chain joins TRBV6-5 to TRBJ2-5; the match to TRBD1 covers 9 bases. The V gene's germline CDR1 is MNHEY and CDR2 SVGAGI. V trimming: 10 bases; J trimming: 9 bases; junction bases outside the gene matches: 18. The CDR3 covers 15 residues. The chain's CDR3 is CATRRDREAPGAQYF. CDR3 in DNA: TGTGCCACTCGGCGGGACAGGGAGGCACCAGGGGCCCAGTACTTC.

The chain is built from TRBV27 and TRBJ2-6, with 9 nucleotides matching TRBD1. CDR1 is MNHEY, CDR2 SMNVEV, per germline (reference sequence). The J segment lost 1 base and the V segment lost 7 bases, leaving 17 bases of the junction unmatched. CDR3 length: 20 amino acids. CDR3: CASKSTYLPGQGSGANVLTF. The CDR3 DNA is TGTGCCAGCAAGTCGACGTACCTACCGGGACAGGGTTCTGGGGCCAACGTCCTGACTTTC. The full variable domain, its missing parts supplied by reference TRBV27 and TRBJ2-6, is EAQVTQNPRYLITVTGKKLTVTCSQNMNHEYMSWYRQDPGLGLRQIYYSMNVEVTDKGDVPEGYKVSRKEKRNFPLILESPSPNQTSLYFCASKSTYLPGQGSGANVLTFGAGSRLTVL.

The V gene is TRBV6-1, the J gene TRBJ2-7; 9 bases line up with TRBD1. This CDR3 spans 13 amino acids. The junction had 3 bases not matched to a gene; V was cut back by 4 bases and J by 5 bases. The V gene's germline CDR1 is MNHNS and CDR2 SASEGT. In DNA, the CDR3 is TGTGCCAGCAGTGCCCGGGACAGGGACGAGCAGTACTTC. Its translation is CASSARDRDEQYF.

This chain connects TRBV7-2 to TRBJ1-2; 10 bases fit TRBD1. CDR3 size: 13 residues. Per the germline V gene, CDR1 is SGHTA and CDR2 is FQGNSA. J lost 7 bases, V lost 3 bases, and 2 bases had no gene match. The CDR3 is CASSLTGGVGYTF. CDR3 coding DNA: TGTGCCAGCAGCTTGACAGGGGGCGTTGGCTACACCTTC.